This TCR beta chain was recovered during a study of lymphopenia after photon versus proton radiotherapy. Regarding this clone: Its specificity is unknown.

The CDR3 contains 18 residues. Germline CDR1 PRHDT, CDR2 FYEKMQ (reference sequence). The V and J ends lost 4 bases and 9 bases respectively, with 28 bases between them. TCRdb keeps only in-frame clones here, not all; method: immunoSEQ multiplex PCR. The repertoire holds under 65,000 clones, with 70% to 85% as singletons. Study-level results: After the lymphocyte nadir, photon-treated repertoires showed oligoclonal expansion, especially of CD8+ Temra cells.

The chain employs TRBV13 and TRBJ2-1; TRBD2 is a possible D gene (6 bases). Sequenced here: peripheral blood, sampled from a patient treated with proton-based radiotherapy. This sequence originates from a man in his fifties or sixties with pancreatic cancer. CDR3 residues: CASSSPQSGTLGGGEQFF. CDR3 nucleotides: TGTGCCAGCAGCTCACCACAATCCGGGACCCTCGGGGGAGGTGAGCAGTTCTTC. The full variable domain, its missing parts supplied by reference TRBV13 and TRBJ2-1, is AAGVIQSPRHLIKEKRETATLKCYPIPRHDTVYWYQQGPGQDPQFLISFYEKMQSDKGSIPDRFSAQQFSDYHSELNMSSLELGDSALYFCASSSPQSGTLGGGEQFFGPGTRLTVL.